A selection of T cell receptor beta chains follows, all from one sample in a study of human T cells and chemical hapten exposure. From the RACE reads, TCRdb called clonotypes with MiXCR, one entry per CDR3 protein. This sample has nearly 80,000 distinct CDR3 sequences, with 10% found just once. Material: whole blood, obtained in connection with sensitization to the hapten diphenylcyclopropenone (DPC). Receptors originate from a woman in her forties or fifties with alopecia areata. Some clones in this sample may be carry-over from other donors' samples. Each CDR3 is given with its conserved first and last residue. Fields, in order: CDR3 protein, CDR3 DNA, CDR3 length, D gene, J gene, clone size, V gene. The D gene is left open where the match is weak. Some rows mark clone size as missing; the rest say once, few, many or name a class of expanded clone.

CASISPRVRGTQPQHF	TGTGCCAGCATCTCCCCCAGGGTAAGGGGCACTCAGCCCCAGCATTTT	16	NA	TRBJ1-5	NA	TRBV3-1
CASSEGDFSSTDTQYF	TGTGCCAGCAGTGAAGGGGACTTCTCTAGCACAGATACGCAGTATTTT	16	NA	TRBJ2-3	few	TRBV6-1
CASSGDRTSRGNEQFF	TGTGCCAGTAGTGGGGATAGGACTAGTCGGGGGAATGAGCAGTTCTTC	16	TRBD2	TRBJ2-1	NA	TRBV19
CASSFLRGARNEQFF	TGTGCCAGCAGCTTCCTTCGGGGGGCGAGAAATGAGCAGTTCTTC	15	NA	TRBJ2-1	NA	TRBV11-2
CASRTGFEETQYF	TGTGCCAGCAGAACGGGATTTGAAGAGACCCAGTACTTC	13	NA	TRBJ2-5	many	TRBV6-6
CASSLKGGGNTEAFF	TGCGCCAGCAGCTTGAAAGGGGGAGGAAACACTGAAGCTTTCTTT	15	NA	TRBJ1-1	many	TRBV5-1
CASSITHGSNEKLFF	TGTGCCAGTAGTATCACACACGGGTCTAATGAAAAACTGTTTTTT	15	NA	TRBJ1-4	NA	TRBV19
CASSLDRDTEAFF	TGTGCCAGCAGCTTAGACAGGGACACTGAAGCTTTCTTT	13	NA	TRBJ1-1	many	TRBV7-8
CASSPDQASSYNEQFF	TGTGCCAGCTCACCAGATCAGGCAAGTTCCTACAATGAGCAGTTCTTC	16	NA	TRBJ2-1	many	TRBV18
CASSYWAGSMNTEAFF	TGTGCCAGCAGTTATTGGGCAGGTTCCATGAACACTGAAGCTTTCTTT	16	NA	TRBJ1-1	many	TRBV6-2/TRBV6-3
CSGRDSAYEQYF	TGCAGCGGCCGGGACTCAGCCTACGAGCAGTACTTC	12	NA	TRBJ2-7	few	TRBV29-1
CASSLTPSLDREDADTQYF	TGTGCCAGCAGTTTAACTCCCTCCCTAGACAGGGAGGACGCAGATACGCAGTATTTT	19	NA	TRBJ2-3	many	TRBV28
CSASRGVYTDTQYF	TGCAGTGCTAGTCGGGGGGTATACACAGATACGCAGTATTTT	14	TRBD2	TRBJ2-3	NA	TRBV20-1
CASSSPGLTFSGANVLTF	TGTGCCAGCAGTTCCCCGGGACTGACGTTCTCTGGGGCCAACGTCCTGACTTTC	18	NA	TRBJ2-6	few	TRBV5-6